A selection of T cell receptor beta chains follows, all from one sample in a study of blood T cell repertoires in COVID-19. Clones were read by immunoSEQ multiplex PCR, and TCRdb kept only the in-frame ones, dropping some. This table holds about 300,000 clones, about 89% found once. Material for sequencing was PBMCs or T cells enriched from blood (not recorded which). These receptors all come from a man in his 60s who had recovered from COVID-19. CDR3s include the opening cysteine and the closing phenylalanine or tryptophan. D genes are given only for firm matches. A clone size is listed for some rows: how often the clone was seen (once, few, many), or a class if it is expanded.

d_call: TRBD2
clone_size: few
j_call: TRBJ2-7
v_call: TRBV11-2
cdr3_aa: CASSFGTSGYEQYF

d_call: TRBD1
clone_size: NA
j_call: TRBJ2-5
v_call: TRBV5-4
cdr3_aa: CASSSPDRGLGTQYF

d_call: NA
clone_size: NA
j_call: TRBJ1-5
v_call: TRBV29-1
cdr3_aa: CSVVDSSNQPQHF

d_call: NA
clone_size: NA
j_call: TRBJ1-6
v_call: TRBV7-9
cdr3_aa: CASSLQGPNNSPLHF

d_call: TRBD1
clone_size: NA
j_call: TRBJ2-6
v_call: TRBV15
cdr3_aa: CATSGTGGTGANVLTF

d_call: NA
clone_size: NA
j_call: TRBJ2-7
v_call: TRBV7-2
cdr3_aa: CASSLEPRETYEQYF

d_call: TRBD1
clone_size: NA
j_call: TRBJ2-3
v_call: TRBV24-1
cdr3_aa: CATRGTGGSGDTQYF

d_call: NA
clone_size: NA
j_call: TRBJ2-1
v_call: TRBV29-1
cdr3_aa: CSVEDQGRGSEQFF

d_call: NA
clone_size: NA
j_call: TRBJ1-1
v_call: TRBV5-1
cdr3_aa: CASSLSNTEAFF

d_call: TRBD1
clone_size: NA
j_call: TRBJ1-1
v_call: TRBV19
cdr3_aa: CASSLDWTGGQAFF

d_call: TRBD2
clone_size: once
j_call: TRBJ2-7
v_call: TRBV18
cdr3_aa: CASSPGLAGYEQYF

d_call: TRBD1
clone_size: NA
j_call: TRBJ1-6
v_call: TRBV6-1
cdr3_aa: CASSVSWDRGNSPLHF

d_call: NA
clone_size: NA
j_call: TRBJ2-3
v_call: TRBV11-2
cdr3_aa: CASSLLPRSTDTQYF

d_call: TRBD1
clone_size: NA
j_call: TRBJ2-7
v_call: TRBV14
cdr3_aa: CASSQARDRGFEQYF

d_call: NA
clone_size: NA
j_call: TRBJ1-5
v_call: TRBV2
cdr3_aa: CASSEAEGGGQPQHF

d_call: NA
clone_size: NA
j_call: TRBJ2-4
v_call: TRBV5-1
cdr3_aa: CASSLADGVSKNIQYF

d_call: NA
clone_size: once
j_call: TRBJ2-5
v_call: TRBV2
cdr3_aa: CASSERGGETQYF

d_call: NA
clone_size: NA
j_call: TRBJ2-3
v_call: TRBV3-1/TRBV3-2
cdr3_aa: CASSPPFTDTQYF

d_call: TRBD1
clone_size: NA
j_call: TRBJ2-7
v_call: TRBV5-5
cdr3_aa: CASSWGQEGLTEQYF

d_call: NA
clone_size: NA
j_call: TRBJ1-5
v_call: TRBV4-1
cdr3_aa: CASSQVYLEGQPQHF

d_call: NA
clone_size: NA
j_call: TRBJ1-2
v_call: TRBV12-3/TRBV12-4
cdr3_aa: CASSLLENYGYTF

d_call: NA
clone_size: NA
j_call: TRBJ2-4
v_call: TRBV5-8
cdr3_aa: CASSLGLLAKNIQYF

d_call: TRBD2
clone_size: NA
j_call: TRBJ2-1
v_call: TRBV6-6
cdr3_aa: CASSKGTSGRANEQFF

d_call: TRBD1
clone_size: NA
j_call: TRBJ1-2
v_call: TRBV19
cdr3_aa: CASSTPDRSYGYTF

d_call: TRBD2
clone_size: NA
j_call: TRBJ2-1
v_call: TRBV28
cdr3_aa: CASSFLAGENEQFF

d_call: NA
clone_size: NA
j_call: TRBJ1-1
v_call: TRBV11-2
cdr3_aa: CATAQPNTEAFF

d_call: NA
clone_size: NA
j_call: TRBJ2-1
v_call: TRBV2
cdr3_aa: CASSEGAWYNEQFF

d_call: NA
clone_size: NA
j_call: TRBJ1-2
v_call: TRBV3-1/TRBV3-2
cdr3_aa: CASSRTSVEAYGYTF

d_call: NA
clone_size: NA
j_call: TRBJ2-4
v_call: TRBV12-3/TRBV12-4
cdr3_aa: CASSLSATNIQYF

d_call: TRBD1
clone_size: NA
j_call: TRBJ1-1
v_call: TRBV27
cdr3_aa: CASSYRGTNTEAFF

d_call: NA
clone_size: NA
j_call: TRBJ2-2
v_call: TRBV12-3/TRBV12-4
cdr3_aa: CASRRQVDGELFF

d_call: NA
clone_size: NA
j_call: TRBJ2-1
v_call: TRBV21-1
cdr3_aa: CASSILGQGYNEQFF

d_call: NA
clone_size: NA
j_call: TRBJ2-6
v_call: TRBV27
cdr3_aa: CASLPLGDSGANVLTF

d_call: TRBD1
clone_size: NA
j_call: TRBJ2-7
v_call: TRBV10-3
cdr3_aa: CAISDIAGQGSYEQYF

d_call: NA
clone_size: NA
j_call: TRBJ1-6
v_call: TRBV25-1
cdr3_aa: CASSGIRRASYNSPLHF

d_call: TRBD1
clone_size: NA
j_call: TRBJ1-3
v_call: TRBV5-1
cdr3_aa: CASSSTGSENTIYF

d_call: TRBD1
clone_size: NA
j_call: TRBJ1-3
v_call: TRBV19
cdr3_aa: CASSSWTGAAGNTIYF

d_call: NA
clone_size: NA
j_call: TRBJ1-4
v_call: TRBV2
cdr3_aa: CASSGYRQGGETNEKLFF

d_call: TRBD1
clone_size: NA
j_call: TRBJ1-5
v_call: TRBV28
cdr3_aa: CASRLTGDRPQHF

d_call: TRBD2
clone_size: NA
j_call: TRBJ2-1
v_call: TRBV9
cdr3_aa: CASSVAPGGNGASEQFF

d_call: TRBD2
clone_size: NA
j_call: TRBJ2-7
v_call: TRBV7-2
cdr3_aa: CASSLGSGSPYEQYF

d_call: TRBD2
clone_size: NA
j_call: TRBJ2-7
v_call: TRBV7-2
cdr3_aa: CASSLVPGGSYEQYF

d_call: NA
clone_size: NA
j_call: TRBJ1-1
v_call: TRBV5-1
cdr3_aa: CASSLVPTGGTEAFF

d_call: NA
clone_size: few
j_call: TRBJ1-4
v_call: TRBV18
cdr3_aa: CASSTTVTGTNEKLFF

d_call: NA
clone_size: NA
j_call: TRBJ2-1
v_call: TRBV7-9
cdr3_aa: CASSLGLAVRFF

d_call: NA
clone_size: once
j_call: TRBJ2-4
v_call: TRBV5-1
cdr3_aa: CASSLARQLGDIQYF

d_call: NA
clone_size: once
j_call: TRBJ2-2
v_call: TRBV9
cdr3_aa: CASSPLSVGELFF

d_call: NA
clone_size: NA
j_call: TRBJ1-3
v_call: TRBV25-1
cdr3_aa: CASSPRATGNTIYF

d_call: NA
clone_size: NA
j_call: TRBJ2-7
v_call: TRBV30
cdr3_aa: CAWSKGETYEQYF

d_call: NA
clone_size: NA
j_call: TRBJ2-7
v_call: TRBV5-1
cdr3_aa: CASSLGVAGFYEQYF

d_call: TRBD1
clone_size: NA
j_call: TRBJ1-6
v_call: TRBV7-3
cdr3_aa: CASSNLGTGVGNSPLHF

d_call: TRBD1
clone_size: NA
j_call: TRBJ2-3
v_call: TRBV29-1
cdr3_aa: CSVTGQLNIATDTQYF

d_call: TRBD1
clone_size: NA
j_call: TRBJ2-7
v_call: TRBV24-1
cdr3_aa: CATSDLQQGPLYEQYF

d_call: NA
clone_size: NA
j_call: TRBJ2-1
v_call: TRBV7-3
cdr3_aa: CASSLVTGSRSSYNEQFF

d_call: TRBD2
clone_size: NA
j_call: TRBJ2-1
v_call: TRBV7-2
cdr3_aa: CASSLSYSGTSVNEQFF

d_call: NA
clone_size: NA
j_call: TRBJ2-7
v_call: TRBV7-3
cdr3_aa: CASSLMAGASHEQYF

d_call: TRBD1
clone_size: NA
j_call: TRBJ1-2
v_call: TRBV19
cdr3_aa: CASRQGGYGYTF

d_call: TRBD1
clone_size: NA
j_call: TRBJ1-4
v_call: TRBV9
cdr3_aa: CASSVDTGTGGYGKLFF

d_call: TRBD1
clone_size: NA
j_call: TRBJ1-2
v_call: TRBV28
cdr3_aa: CASSLDRSYGYTF